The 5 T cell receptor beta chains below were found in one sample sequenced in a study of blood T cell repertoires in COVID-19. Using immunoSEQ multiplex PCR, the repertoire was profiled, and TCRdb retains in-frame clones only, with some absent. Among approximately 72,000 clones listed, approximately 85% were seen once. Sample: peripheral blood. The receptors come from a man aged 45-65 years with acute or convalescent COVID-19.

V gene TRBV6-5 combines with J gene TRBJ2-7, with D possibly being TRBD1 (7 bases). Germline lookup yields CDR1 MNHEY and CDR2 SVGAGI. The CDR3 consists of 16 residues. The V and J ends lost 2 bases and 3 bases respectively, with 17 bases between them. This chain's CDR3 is CASSYPTGEVGYEQYF. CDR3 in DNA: TGTGCCAGCAGTTACCCAACAGGGGAGGTTGGCTACGAGCAGTACTTC.

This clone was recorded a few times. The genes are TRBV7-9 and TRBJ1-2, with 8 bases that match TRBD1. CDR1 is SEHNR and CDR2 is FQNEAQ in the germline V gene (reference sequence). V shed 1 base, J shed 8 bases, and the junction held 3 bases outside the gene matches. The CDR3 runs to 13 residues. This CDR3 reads CASSLGQGKGYTF. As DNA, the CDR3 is TGTGCCAGCAGCTTAGGACAGGGGAAGGGCTACACCTTC.

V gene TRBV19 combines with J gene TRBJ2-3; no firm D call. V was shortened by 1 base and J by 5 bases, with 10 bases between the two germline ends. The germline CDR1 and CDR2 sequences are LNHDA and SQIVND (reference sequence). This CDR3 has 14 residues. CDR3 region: CASSIGPIIDTQYF. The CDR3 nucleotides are TGTGCCAGTAGTATAGGGCCCATTATAGATACGCAGTATTTT.

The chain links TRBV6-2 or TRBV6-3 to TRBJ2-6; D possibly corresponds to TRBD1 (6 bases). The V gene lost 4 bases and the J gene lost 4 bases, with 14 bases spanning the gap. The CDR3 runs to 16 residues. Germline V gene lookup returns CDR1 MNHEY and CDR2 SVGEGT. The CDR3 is CASSSQTGTGANVLTF. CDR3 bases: TGTGCCAGCAGTTCCCAAACAGGGACAGGGGCCAACGTCCTGACTTTC.

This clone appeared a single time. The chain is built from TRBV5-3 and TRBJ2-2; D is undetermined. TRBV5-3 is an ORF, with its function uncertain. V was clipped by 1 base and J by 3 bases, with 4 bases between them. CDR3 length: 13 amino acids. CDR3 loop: CARSLYYTGELFF. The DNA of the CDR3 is TGTGCCAGAAGCTTGTATTACACCGGGGAGCTGTTTTTT.